The next 20 T cell receptor beta chains were all read from a single sample in a study of blood T cell repertoires in COVID-19. Assay: immunoSEQ multiplex PCR; the TCRdb copy retains only in-frame clones and omits some. The sample lists 150,000 to 200,000 clones, 75% to 80% occurring once. The material sequenced was peripheral blood. Every receptor here comes from a woman between 65 and 79 years old with acute or convalescent COVID-19.

This chain uses TRBV30 with TRBJ2-7; 10 nucleotides agree with TRBD2. In germline, CDR1 is GTSNPN, CDR2 SVGIG (reference sequence). J gave up 3 bases and V 5 bases, and 10 bases lay outside the gene matches. The CDR3 sequence is 15 residues long. This CDR3 is CAWGRVASGSYEQYF. The DNA of the CDR3 is TGTGCCTGGGGGCGGGTGGCTAGCGGGAGCTACGAGCAGTACTTC.

The chain employs TRBV18 and TRBJ1-2; 7 bases line up with TRBD1. V lost 3 bases, J lost 5 bases, and 21 bases stayed unmatched. Germline V gene data show CDR1 as KGHSH and CDR2 as LQKENI. This CDR3 spans 19 amino acids. CDR3 bases: TGTGCCAGCTCACCGATGACGTCCCTTAGACAGGGCAATTGGTATGGCTACACCTTC. Residues: CASSPMTSLRQGNWYGYTF.

The V call is TRBV24-1, the J call TRBJ2-3, with 9 bases that match TRBD2. This CDR3 is built from 17 residues. V shed 2 bases, J shed 5 bases, and the junction held 10 bases outside the gene matches. Germline-derived CDR1 and CDR2 are KGHDR and SFDVKD. The CDR3 protein is CATSDSRGRAGRDTQYF. CDR3 nucleotides: TGTGCCACCAGTGATTCTCGCGGGAGGGCCGGGAGAGATACGCAGTATTTT.

This chain connects TRBV18 to TRBJ2-2; D gene ambiguous. Looked up from germline, CDR1 is KGHSH and CDR2 is LQKENI. V lost 3 bases and J lost 5, with 10 bases in between. The CDR3 runs to 14 residues. DNA for the CDR3: TGTGCCAGCTCACCGGGCCATCAGACCGGGGAGCTGTTTTTT. Translated, it gives CASSPGHQTGELFF.

The chain couples TRBV5-4 to TRBJ2-1, with 12 bases fitting TRBD2. The germline V gene has CDR1 SGHNT and CDR2 YYREEE (reference sequence). This CDR3 comprises 16 residues. Germline trimming cut 4 bases from V and 1 base from J; bases unmatched to any gene: 3. In nucleotides, the CDR3 is TGTGCCAGCAGCCGAGGGACTAGCGGGTCCTACAATGAGCAGTTCTTC. Protein sequence: CASSRGTSGSYNEQFF.

In its sample, this clone was seen once. The genes are TRBV5-1 and TRBJ2-7; 9 nucleotides match TRBD1. The CDR3 runs to 15 residues. The V segment lost 4 bases and the J segment 1 base; nucleotides outside the gene matches: 6. The germline V gene has CDR1 SGHRS and CDR2 YFSETQ. CDR3: CASSRIGQGSYEQYF. The CDR3 DNA follows: TGCGCCAGCAGCCGTATAGGACAGGGGTCCTACGAGCAGTACTTC.

The chain links TRBV19 to TRBJ2-7; TRBD2 aligns across 13 bases. CDR1 is LNHDA and CDR2 is SQIVND in the germline V gene (reference sequence). Trimming took 1 base from V and 3 from J; bases not matched to a gene: 9. The CDR3 totals 18 residues. The CDR3 loop reads CASSIALQGLAGIYEQYF. The CDR3 DNA sequence: TGTGCCAGTAGTATAGCTCTCCAGGGACTAGCGGGGATCTACGAGCAGTACTTC.

The V and J genes are TRBV4-1 and TRBJ1-2; TRBD1 might be the D (6 bases). This CDR3 contains 14 residues. V was cut by 4 bases and J by 0 bases, with 9 bases left in between. In germline, CDR1 is MGHRA, CDR2 YSYEKL. The CDR3, as DNA: TGCGCCAGCAGCCCCAGGGGTTCTAACTATGGCTACACCTTC. It is translated as CASSPRGSNYGYTF.

The chain uses TRBV5-8 and TRBJ2-5; the D gene is possibly TRBD1 (5 bases). The CDR3 length is 11 residues. V shed 3 bases and J shed 12 bases, with 12 bases lying between them. Germline V gene lookup returns CDR1 SGHTS and CDR2 YDEGEE. For the CDR3, the DNA is TGTGCCAGCAGCTACGTCAGGGAAGAGTACTTC. This sequence encodes CASSYVREEYF.

The chain joins TRBV6-6 to TRBJ1-2; tentative D call: TRBD1 (5 bases). The length of the CDR3 is 12 residues. The germline gives CDR1 MNHNY, CDR2 SVGAGI (reference sequence). V lost 6 bases to trimming and J lost 4 bases, with 9 bases between them. The CDR3 region has the DNA TGTGCCAGCAGGGACACCCTCTATGGCTACACCTTC. Its translation: CASRDTLYGYTF.

In DNA, the CDR3 is TGCGCCAGCTCAGGGTTACAGGGGGCCGGTAACACCATATATTTT. It encodes CASSGLQGAGNTIYF. This chain links TRBV10-2 with TRBJ1-3; 9 bases agree with TRBD1. After removal of 8 bases from V and 7 bases from J, the junction contained 12 bases not matched to a gene. CDR3 length: 15 amino acids. Germline lookup yields CDR1 WSHSY and CDR2 SAAADI.

The rearrangement joins TRBV28 to TRBJ1-2; 8 bases fit TRBD1. V was pared by 5 bases and J by 6 bases, with 11 bases of the junction left unmatched. The CDR3 covers 15 residues. From germline, CDR1 is MDHEN and CDR2 SYDVKM. CDR3 in amino acids: CASSALRGLIDGYTF. DNA for the CDR3: TGTGCCAGCAGTGCCCTCAGGGGGCTAATCGATGGCTACACCTTC.

This clone appeared once. The V call is TRBV3-1 (or the pseudogene TRBV3-2), the J call TRBJ1-1, with 11 bases matching TRBD1. CDR3 length: 15 residues. After removal of 4 bases from V and 10 bases from J, the junction contained 11 bases not matched to a gene. Germline lookup yields CDR1 LGHDT and CDR2 YNNKEL (reference sequence). The CDR3 nucleotides are TGTGCCAGCAGCCCCCCGGGAGGGACAGGGGGTGGAGCTTTCTTT. Its translation is CASSPPGGTGGGAFF.

This clone was seen only once. The gene calls are TRBV5-1 and TRBJ1-2, with 7 bases fitting TRBD1. The CDR3 has 14 residues. With V trimmed by 3 bases and J by 4 bases, 6 bases remained unmatched. Germline V lookup: CDR1 SGHRS, CDR2 YFSETQ. DNA of the CDR3: TGCGCCAGCAGCTCCGGACAGGACCCCTATGGCTACACCTTC. Translating gives CASSSGQDPYGYTF.

This clone was observed once. V gene TRBV4-1 combines with J gene TRBJ1-1, with D tentatively TRBD1 (5 bases). CDR3 size: 13 residues. V shed 4 bases and J shed 7 bases, with 13 bases lying between them. Germline values: CDR1 MGHRA, CDR2 YSYEKL. CDR3 DNA sequence: TGCGCCAGCAGCCGGGGCCCGTTAGATGAAGCTTTCTTT. It yields the protein CASSRGPLDEAFF.

For the CDR3, the DNA is TGTGCCAGCAGCTTGGAGTCCGGGACAGATACGCAGTATTTT. Translating it yields CASSLESGTDTQYF. V and J are TRBV5-4 and TRBJ2-3; D not certain. The germline V gene encodes CDR1 SGHNT and CDR2 YYREEE (reference sequence). This CDR3 is 14 amino acids long. V was shortened by 0 bases and J by 3 bases, with 8 bases between the two germline ends.

For the CDR3, the DNA is TGCGCCAGCAGCCCGGGACAGACAGACGACTATGGCTACACCTTC. This codes for CASSPGQTDDYGYTF. V and J are TRBV5-1 and TRBJ1-2; TRBD1 agrees at 7 bases. The CDR3 contains 15 residues. J lost 3 bases, V lost 4 bases, and 9 bases had no gene match. Germline V lookup: CDR1 SGHRS, CDR2 YFSETQ. Using reference TRBV5-1 and TRBJ1-2 for the parts outside the CDR3, the full variable domain is KAGVTQTPRYLIKTRGQQVTLSCSPISGHRSVSWYQQTPGQGLQFLFEYFSETQRNKGNFPGRFSGRQFSNSRSEMNVSTLELGDSALYLCASSPGQTDDYGYTFGSGTRLTVV.

The chain uses TRBV29-1 and TRBJ2-1, with TRBD2 matching 7 bases. Germline V gives CDR1 SQVTM, CDR2 ANQGSEA. With 3 bases clipped from V and 3 bases from J, the junction kept 2 bases outside the gene matches. The CDR3 consists of 13 residues. The CDR3 here is CSVDPGGYNEQFF. DNA of the CDR3: TGCAGCGTTGACCCGGGAGGCTACAATGAGCAGTTCTTC.

The sample holds a few counts of this clone. This chain joins TRBV18 and TRBJ2-7, with TRBD1 identical over 8 bases. CDR1 is KGHSH and CDR2 is LQKENI in the germline V gene. This CDR3 is built from 14 residues. Trimming cost V 4 bases and J 2 bases; bases outside gene matches: 4. CDR3 bases: TGTGCCAGCTCACTTCAGGGGGCCGCCTACGAGCAGTACTTC. Translated: CASSLQGAAYEQYF.

The rearrangement links TRBV5-8 to TRBJ1-5, with 8 positions matching TRBD1. Per germline, CDR1 SGHTS and CDR2 YDEGEE. J gave up 5 bases and V 0 bases, and 4 bases lay outside the gene matches. The CDR3 is 15 residues long. CDR3 protein: CASSLGRGQYQPQHF. In nucleotides, the CDR3 is TGTGCCAGCAGCTTGGGCAGGGGGCAGTATCAGCCCCAGCATTTT.